This T cell receptor (beta chain) was obtained from a study of spatial heterogeneity in lung cancer. TCRdb redid the calling of the 5' RACE reads with MiXCR, one entry per CDR3 protein. The sample lists 35,000 or so distinct CDR3 sequences; less than 5.5% were seen once. The time point is: sample taken at primary tumor resection. Without sorting, whole RNA was sequenced from tumor, nontumor lung or frozen PBMC. Germline loops: CDR1 ENHRY, CDR2 SYGVKD. V shed 5 bases, J shed 8 bases, and the junction held 9 bases outside the gene matches. There are 14 residues in the CDR3. The sequencing here drew on PBMCs, taken at surgery. V usage is TRBV10-3 and J usage is TRBJ2-1, with 7 bases that match TRBD2. The sequence derives from a female donor with early-stage non-small cell lung cancer. CDR3 DNA: TGTGCCATCAGTCCCTGGGGGGAGGGACATGAGCAGTTCTTC. This codes for CAISPWGEGHEQFF.